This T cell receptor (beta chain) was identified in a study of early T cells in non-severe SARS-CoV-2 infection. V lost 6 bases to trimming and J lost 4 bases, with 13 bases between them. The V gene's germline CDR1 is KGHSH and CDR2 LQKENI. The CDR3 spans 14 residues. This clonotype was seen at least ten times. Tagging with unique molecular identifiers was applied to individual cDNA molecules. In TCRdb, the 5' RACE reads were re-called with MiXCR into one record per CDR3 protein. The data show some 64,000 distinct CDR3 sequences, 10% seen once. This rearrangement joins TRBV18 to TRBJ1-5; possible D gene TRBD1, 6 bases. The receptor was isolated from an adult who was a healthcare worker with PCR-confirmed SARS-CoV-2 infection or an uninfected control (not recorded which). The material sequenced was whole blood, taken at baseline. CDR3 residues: CASSPDSINQPQHF. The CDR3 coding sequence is TGTGCCAGCTCGCCGGACAGCATAAATCAGCCCCAGCATTTT.